This T cell receptor beta chain was identified during a study of neurological immune-mediated disorders. Only a few counts were recorded for this clonotype. The antigen is unknown. A single run covered 15-18 subjects with over 190 million TCR-beta sequences. TCRdb fed the 5' RACE reads into MiXCR, producing one record per CDR3 protein. The sample lists under 50,000 distinct CDR3 sequences; more than 20% were seen once. The unsorted libraries originated from 2 million PBMCs kept at -80 C. The study, taken as a whole, reports: There were no CDR3 amino acid sequences shared by expanded clones across subjects, a result suggesting private repertoires in all groups. The most TCR clonal expansion was seen in HTLV-1-associated myelopathy, whereas the least was seen in multiple sclerosis, below the level in healthy controls.

The sequence derives from a woman between 65 and 79 years old in good health. Input material: PBMCs.

CDR3 sequence: CASSQGAGLSYEQYF. DNA of the CDR3: TGTGCCAGCAGCCAAGGGGCAGGGCTCTCCTACGAGCAGTACTTC. This chain joins TRBV3-1 and TRBJ2-7; TRBD1 is a possible D gene (5 bases). V was clipped by 1 base and J by 0 bases, with 10 bases between them. Germline V gives CDR1 LGHDT, CDR2 YNNKEL (reference sequence). This CDR3 comprises 15 residues.